This passage covers 2 T cell receptor beta chains from one sample sequenced in a study of T cell responses to AZD1222 COVID-19 vaccine. Some clones are missing from TCRdb's copy, which holds only in-frame ones; the method was immunoSEQ multiplex PCR. The top ten clones hold more than 1.3% of a sample with 160,000 or so clones, over 90% of them seen once. Sample: peripheral blood, taken 28 days after the second AZD1222 dose. These receptors originate from an adult who received the AZD1222 COVID-19 vaccine.

The chain is built from TRBV27 and TRBJ2-7; no definite D call. The CDR3 consists of 13 residues. The germline V and J ends were trimmed by 7 bases and 3 bases, with 13 bases remaining between them. Germline CDR1 reads MNHEY; CDR2 reads SMNVEV (reference sequence). Here the CDR3 reads CASTTPPGYEQYF. The CDR3 DNA follows: TGTGCCAGCACCACTCCCCCGGGCTACGAGCAGTACTTC.

The rearrangement links TRBV2 to TRBJ1-5, with D maybe TRBD1 (6 bases). The germline V and J ends were trimmed by 4 bases and 3 bases, with 13 bases remaining between them. Germline-derived CDR1 and CDR2 are SNHLY and FYNNEI. The CDR3 is 15 amino acids. In DNA, the CDR3 is TGTGCCAGCAGTGGGAGTCCGGGACACAATCAGCCCCAGCATTTT. It translates to CASSGSPGHNQPQHF.